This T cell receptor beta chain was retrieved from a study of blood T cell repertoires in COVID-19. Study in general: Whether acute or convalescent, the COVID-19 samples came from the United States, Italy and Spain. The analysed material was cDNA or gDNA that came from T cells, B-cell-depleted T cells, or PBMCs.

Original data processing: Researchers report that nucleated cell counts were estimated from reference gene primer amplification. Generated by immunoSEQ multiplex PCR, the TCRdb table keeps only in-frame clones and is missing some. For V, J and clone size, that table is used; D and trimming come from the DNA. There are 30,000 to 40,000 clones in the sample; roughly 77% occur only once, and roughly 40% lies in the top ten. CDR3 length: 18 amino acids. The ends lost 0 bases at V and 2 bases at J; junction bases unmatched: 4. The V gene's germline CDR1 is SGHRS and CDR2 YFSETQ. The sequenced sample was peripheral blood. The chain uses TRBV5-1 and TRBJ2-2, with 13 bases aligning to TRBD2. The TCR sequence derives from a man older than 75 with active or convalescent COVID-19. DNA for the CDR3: TGCGCCAGCAGCTTGGGGACTAGCGGGAGTGTCAACACCGGGGAGCTGTTTTTT. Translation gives CASSLGTSGSVNTGELFF.